This T cell receptor (beta chain) was recorded in a study of T cell responses to AZD1222 COVID-19 vaccine. Study-level points and caveats: Among vaccine-associated CD4 TCRs, coverage spanned spike, with dominance at 160-218 and 743-854.

TCRdb keeps only in-frame clones here, not all; method: immunoSEQ multiplex PCR. The data show more than 100,000 clones, around 87% seen once. Points on this clone: What it recognizes is unknown.

The sequence came from an adult in good health. The sample here was peripheral blood, taken on day 0 of AZD1222 vaccination.

CDR3 loop: CASSPRFSVGEQYF. CDR3 nucleotides: TGTGCCAGCAGCCCAAGGTTTTCCGTCGGGGAGCAGTACTTC. V gene TRBV9 combines with J gene TRBJ2-7; D remains unclear. The CDR3 has 14 residues. Germline CDR1 SGDLS, CDR2 YYNGEE. Trimming stripped 4 bases from V and 7 bases from J, with 18 bases between.